The 10 T cell receptor beta chains below were found in one sample sequenced in a study of OX40 agonist ivuxolimab in advanced cancers. Using immunoSEQ multiplex PCR, the repertoire was profiled, and TCRdb retains in-frame clones only, with some absent. The sample has approximately 82,000 clones; around 85% are singletons. The source was CD4+ or CD8+ T cells sorted from blood, collected in a trial of the OX40 agonist ivuxolimab. Every receptor here comes from an adult with an advanced solid tumor such as melanoma, head and neck, liver or kidney cancer.

V and J are TRBV5-1 and TRBJ1-4; D is unclear. The CDR3 spans 14 residues. V was pared by 4 bases and J by 2 bases, with 9 bases between. The germline V gene has CDR1 SGHRS and CDR2 YFSETQ. The CDR3 sequence is CASSPVRTNEKLFF. As DNA, the CDR3 is TGCGCCAGCAGCCCCGTAAGGACTAATGAAAAACTGTTTTTT.

The V call is TRBV27, the J call TRBJ2-1; D is uncertain. The length of the CDR3 is 13 residues. Trimming cost V 6 bases and J 15 bases, with 21 bases left between them. CDR1 is MNHEY, CDR2 SMNVEV, per germline (reference sequence). CDR3 region: CASSRSSDRALFF. In nucleotides, the CDR3 is TGTGCCAGCAGCCGCAGTAGTGACCGGGCCCTGTTCTTC.

The V call is TRBV30, the J call TRBJ1-4, with D tentatively TRBD1 (6 bases). Germline CDR1 GTSNPN, CDR2 SVGIG (reference sequence). V was clipped by 1 base and J by 1 base, with 22 bases between them. This CDR3 has 19 amino acids. In DNA form, the CDR3 reads TGTGCCTGGAGTGCAGGCCGGGGGCATCCCGGGCTAACTAATGAAAAACTGTTTTTT. The encoded protein is CAWSAGRGHPGLTNEKLFF.

The chain carries TRBV19 and TRBJ1-5; D is possibly TRBD1 (6 bases). The germline V gene encodes CDR1 LNHDA and CDR2 SQIVND (reference sequence). The CDR3 is 14 amino acids. Trimming cost V 7 bases and J 9 bases, with 19 bases left between them. CDR3 residues: CASTPEGGYGPQHF. CDR3 coding DNA: TGTGCCAGTACCCCTGAAGGGGGGTATGGGCCCCAGCATTTT.

V gene TRBV25-1 combines with J gene TRBJ1-1; TRBD1 agrees at 10 bases. Germline CDR1 MGHDK, CDR2 SYGVNS. The CDR3 length is 15 residues. Trimming at V came to 4 bases and at J to 4 bases, leaving 6 bases not matched to a gene. This CDR3 reads CASSAHRDRGTEAFF. CDR3 coding DNA: TGTGCCAGCAGTGCCCACCGGGACAGGGGCACTGAAGCTTTCTTT.

This clone was picked up a small number of times. The rearrangement links TRBV7-3 to TRBJ1-1; 8 bases fit TRBD1. Germline-derived CDR1 and CDR2 are SGHTA and FQGTGA. The CDR3 is made up of 14 amino acids. The V segment lost 5 bases and the J segment 4 bases; nucleotides outside the gene matches: 6. CDR3 sequence (DNA): TGTGCCAGCAGCGCACAGGGGGGCAGCACTGAAGCTTTCTTT. Translated: CASSAQGGSTEAFF.

This CDR3 reads CACRTSGNEQFF. CDR3 nucleotides: TGTGCCTGTCGGACTAGCGGCAATGAGCAGTTCTTC. The chain joins TRBV30 to TRBJ2-1; 10 bases are shared with TRBD2. CDR3 size: 12 residues. J gave up 6 bases and V 6 bases, and 2 bases lay outside the gene matches. Germline loops: CDR1 GTSNPN, CDR2 SVGIG (reference sequence).

J is TRBJ2-5 and V is TRBV7-6; TRBD1 agrees at 8 bases. J lost 1 base, V lost 5 bases, and 6 bases had no gene match. Germline values: CDR1 SGHVS, CDR2 FNYEAQ. The CDR3 has 15 residues. CDR3 nucleotide sequence: TGTGCCAGCAGCCCCGACAGGGGCATCCAAGAGACCCAGTACTTC. Its protein is CASSPDRGIQETQYF.

CDR3 region: CASSYLGDTQYF. The CDR3 nucleotides read TGTGCCAGCAGTTATCTCGGGGATACGCAGTATTTT. The chain combines TRBV6-6 with TRBJ2-3; unclear D gene. V was shortened by 3 bases and J by 6 bases, with 7 bases between the two germline ends. CDR1 MNHNY and CDR2 SVGAGI come from the germline V gene (reference sequence). The CDR3 is 12 amino acids.

The rearrangement uses TRBV28 and TRBJ1-2; D remains ambiguous. V dropped 10 bases and J dropped 7 bases, with 28 bases sitting between them. Germline lookup yields CDR1 MDHEN and CDR2 SYDVKM. This CDR3 region has 16 residues. The CDR3 sequence is CATGPRLVQAGGGYTF. The CDR3 bases are TGTGCCACCGGGCCCCGTTTGGTGCAGGCCGGAGGTGGCTACACCTTC.